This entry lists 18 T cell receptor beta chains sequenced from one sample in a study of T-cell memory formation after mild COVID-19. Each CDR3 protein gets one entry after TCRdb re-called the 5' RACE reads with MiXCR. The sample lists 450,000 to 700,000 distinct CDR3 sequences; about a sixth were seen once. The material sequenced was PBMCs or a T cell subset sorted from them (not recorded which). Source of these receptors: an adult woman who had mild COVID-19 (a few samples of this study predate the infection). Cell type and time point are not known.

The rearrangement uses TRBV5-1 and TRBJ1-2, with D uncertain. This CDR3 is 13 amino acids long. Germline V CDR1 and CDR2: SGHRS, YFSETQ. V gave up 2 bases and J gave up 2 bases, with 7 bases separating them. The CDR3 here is CASSLEVNYGYTF. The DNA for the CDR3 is TGCGCCAGCAGCTTAGAGGTGAACTATGGCTACACCTTC.

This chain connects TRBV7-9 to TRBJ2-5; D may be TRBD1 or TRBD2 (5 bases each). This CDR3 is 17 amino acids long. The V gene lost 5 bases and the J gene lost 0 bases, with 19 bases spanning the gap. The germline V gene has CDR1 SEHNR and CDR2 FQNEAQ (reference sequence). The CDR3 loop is CASSLLGTDLDQETQYF. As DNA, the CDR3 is TGTGCCAGCAGCCTCTTAGGGACGGACTTGGACCAAGAGACCCAGTACTTC.

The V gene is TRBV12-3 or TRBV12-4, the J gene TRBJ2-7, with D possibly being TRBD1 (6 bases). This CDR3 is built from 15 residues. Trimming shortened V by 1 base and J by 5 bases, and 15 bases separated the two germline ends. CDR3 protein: CASSLVGRQGNEQYF. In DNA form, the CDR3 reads TGTGCCAGCAGTTTAGTGGGGCGGCAGGGGAACGAGCAGTACTTC.

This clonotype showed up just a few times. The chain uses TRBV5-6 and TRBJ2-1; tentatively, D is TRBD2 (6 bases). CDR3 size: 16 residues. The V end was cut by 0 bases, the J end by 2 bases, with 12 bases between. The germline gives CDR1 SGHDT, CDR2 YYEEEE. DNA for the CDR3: TGTGCCAGCAGCTTGGCTCCGGGAGTAGCCTACAATGAGCAGTTCTTC. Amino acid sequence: CASSLAPGVAYNEQFF. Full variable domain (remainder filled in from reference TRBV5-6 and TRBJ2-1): DAGVTQSPTHLIKTRGQQVTLRCSPKSGHDTVSWYQQALGQGPQFIFQYYEEEERQRGNFPDRFSGHQFPNYSSELNVNALLLGDSALYLCASSLAPGVAYNEQFFGPGTRLTVL.

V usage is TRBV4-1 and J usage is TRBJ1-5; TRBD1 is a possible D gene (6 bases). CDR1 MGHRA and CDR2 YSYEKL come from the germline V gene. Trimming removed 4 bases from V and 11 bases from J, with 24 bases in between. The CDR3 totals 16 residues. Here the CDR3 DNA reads TGCGCCAGCAGCCGAGGTCAGGACAGTATTTTTCATACCCAGCATTTT. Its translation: CASSRGQDSIFHTQHF.

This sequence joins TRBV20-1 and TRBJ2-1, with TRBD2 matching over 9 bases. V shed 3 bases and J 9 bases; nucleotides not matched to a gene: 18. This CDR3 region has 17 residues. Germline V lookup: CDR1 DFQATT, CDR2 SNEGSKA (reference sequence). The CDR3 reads CSASAGGGRARGGEQFF. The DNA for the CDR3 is TGCAGTGCTAGTGCGGGGGGCGGGAGGGCCAGAGGAGGTGAGCAGTTCTTC.

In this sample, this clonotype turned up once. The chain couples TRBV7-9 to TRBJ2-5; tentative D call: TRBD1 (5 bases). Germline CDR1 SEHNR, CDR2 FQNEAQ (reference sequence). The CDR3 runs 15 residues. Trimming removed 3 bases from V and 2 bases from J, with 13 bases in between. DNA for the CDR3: TGTGCCAGCAGCTTTACCATTTCAGGGCAAGAGACCCAGTACTTC. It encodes CASSFTISGQETQYF.

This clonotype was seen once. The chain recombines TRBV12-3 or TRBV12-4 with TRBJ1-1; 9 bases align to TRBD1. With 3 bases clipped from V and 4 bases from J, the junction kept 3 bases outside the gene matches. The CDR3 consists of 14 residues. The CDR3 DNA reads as TGTGCCAGCAGTTTCGGGACAGGGATCACTGAAGCTTTCTTT. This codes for CASSFGTGITEAFF.

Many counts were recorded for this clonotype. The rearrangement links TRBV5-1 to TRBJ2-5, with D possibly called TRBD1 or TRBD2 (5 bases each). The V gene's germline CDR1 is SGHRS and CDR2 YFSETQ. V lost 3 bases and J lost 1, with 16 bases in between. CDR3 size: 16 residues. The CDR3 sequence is CASSWGLFGTQETQYF. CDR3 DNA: TGCGCCAGCAGCTGGGGCCTTTTCGGGACCCAAGAGACCCAGTACTTC.

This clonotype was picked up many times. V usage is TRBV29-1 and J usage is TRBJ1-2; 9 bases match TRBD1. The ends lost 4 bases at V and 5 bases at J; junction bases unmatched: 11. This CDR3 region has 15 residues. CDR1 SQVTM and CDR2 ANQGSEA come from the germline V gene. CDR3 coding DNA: TGCAGCGTTGCCGGGGGATTCGGGACAGGGTATGGCTACACCTTC. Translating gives CSVAGGFGTGYGYTF.

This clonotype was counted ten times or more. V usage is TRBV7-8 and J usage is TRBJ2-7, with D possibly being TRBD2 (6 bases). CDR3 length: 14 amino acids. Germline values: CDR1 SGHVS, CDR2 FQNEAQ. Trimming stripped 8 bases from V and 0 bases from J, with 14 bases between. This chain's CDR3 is CASRRRESSYEQYF. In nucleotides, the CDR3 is TGTGCCAGCCGCAGGAGGGAGAGCTCCTACGAGCAGTACTTC.

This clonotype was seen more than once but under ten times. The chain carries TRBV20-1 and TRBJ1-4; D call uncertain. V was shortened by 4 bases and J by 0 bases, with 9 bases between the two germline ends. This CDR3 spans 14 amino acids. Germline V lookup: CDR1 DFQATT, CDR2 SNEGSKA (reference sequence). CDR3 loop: CSAKPPATNEKLFF. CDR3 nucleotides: TGCAGTGCTAAACCCCCGGCAACTAATGAAAAACTGTTTTTT.

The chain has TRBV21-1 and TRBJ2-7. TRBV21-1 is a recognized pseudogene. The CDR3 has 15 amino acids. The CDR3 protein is CASSKETLSGYEQYF. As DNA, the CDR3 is TGTGCCAGCAGCAAAGAGACTCTCTCGGGCTACGAGCAGTACTTC.

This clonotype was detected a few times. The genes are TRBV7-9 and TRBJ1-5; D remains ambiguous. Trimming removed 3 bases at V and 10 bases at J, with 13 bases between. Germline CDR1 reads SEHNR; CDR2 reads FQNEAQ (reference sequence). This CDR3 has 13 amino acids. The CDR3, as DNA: TGTGCCAGCAGCTTCGGACCGGTCGATCCCCAGCATTTT. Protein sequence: CASSFGPVDPQHF.

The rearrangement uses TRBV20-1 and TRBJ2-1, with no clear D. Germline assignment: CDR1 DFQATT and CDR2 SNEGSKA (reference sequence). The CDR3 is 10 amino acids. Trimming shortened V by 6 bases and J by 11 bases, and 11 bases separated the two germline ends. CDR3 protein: CSAGRTQQFF. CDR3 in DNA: TGCAGTGCAGGCCGGACCCAGCAGTTCTTC.

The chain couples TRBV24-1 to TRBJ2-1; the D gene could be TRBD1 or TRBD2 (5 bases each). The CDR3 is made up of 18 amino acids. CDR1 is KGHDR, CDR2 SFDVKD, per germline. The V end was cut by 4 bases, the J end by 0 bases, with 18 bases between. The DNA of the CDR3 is TGTGCCACCAGTGACCCAAGCCTCGGGGCCCACTCCTACAATGAGCAGTTCTTC. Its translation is CATSDPSLGAHSYNEQFF.

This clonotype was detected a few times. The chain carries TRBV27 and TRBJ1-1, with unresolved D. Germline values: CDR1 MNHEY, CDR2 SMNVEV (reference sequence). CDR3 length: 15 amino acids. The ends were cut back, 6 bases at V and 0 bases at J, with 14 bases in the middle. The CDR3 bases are TGTGCCAGCAGACCCCTGGTTAACCTGAACACTGAAGCTTTCTTT. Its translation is CASRPLVNLNTEAFF.

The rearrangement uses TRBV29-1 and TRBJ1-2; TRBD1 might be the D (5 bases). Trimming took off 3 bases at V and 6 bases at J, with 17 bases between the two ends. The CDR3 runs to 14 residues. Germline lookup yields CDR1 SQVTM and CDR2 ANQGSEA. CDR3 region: CSVDSPGRRDGYTF. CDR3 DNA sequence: TGCAGCGTTGATTCGCCAGGGAGGCGGGATGGCTACACCTTC.